The 4 T cell receptor beta chains reported below all come from one sample, sequenced in a study of CXCR3-negative and CXCR3-positive naive CD8 T cells. The method, 5' RACE with UMI labels, was used to prepare the TRB cDNA libraries. Reprocessing the 5' RACE reads, TCRdb reports a single entry for every CDR3 protein and omits DNA. Its clone listing holds about 39,000 distinct CDR3 sequences. The sequenced sample consisted of memory CD8+ T cells from blood. The receptors were gathered from a human donor in good health. Some clones in this sample may be carry-over from other donors' samples.

The V and J genes are TRBV12-3 or TRBV12-4 and TRBJ2-5; the D gene TCRdb calls, TRBD1, cannot be checked with no DNA. There are 15 residues in the CDR3. CDR3 protein: CASSFSGGIGETQYF.

V gene TRBV7-3 combines with J gene TRBJ2-5; the TRBD1 assignment by TCRdb is unverifiable without DNA. The CDR3 covers 14 residues. Per the germline V gene, CDR1 is SGHTA and CDR2 is FQGTGA. CDR3: CASSLSGRQETQYF.

The V gene is TRBV24-1, the J gene TRBJ2-5; TCRdb proposes TRBD2, but this gene call is untestable without DNA. CDR1 is KGHDR, CDR2 SFDVKD, per germline. The CDR3 consists of 17 residues. This chain's CDR3 is CATSDFLAGGSQETQNF.

This rearrangement joins TRBV6-4 to TRBJ2-2; TCRdb picks TRBD1, but there is no DNA to check that call. Germline V gives CDR1 MRHNA, CDR2 SNTAGT. The CDR3 spans 15 residues. The CDR3: CASSPDGALPGELFF.